This T cell receptor (beta chain) derives from a study of long-term antiretroviral therapy in people with HIV. At the survey level, the v3.0 immunoSEQ assay was run. Assay: immunoSEQ multiplex PCR; the TCRdb copy retains only in-frame clones and omits some. Among about 24,000 clones listed, 81% were seen once. The CDR3 length is 19 residues. Trimming at V came to 6 bases and at J to 6 bases, leaving 18 bases not matched to a gene. Germline values: CDR1 SEHNR, CDR2 FQNEAQ (reference sequence). The chain links TRBV7-9 to TRBJ2-3, with 13 bases that match TRBD2. The specimen was unsorted PBMCs, collected at the start of antiretroviral therapy, before treatment. The TCR sequence derives from a woman aged 18-29 years with HIV. DNA of the CDR3: TGTGCCAGCAGGCCCTCGGACCCTGGACTAGCGGGGGAAGAGGATACGCAGTATTTT. Translated: CASRPSDPGLAGEEDTQYF.